The 21 T cell receptor beta chains given below trace back to one sample, sequenced in a study of blood T cell repertoires in COVID-19. Produced via immunoSEQ multiplex PCR; TCRdb's table is partial and in-frame only. This table holds roughly 250,000 clones, roughly 82% found once. Sequencing was carried out using peripheral blood. These receptors were obtained from a woman over 75 with active or convalescent COVID-19.

This clone was seen just once. This sequence joins TRBV10-1 and TRBJ1-6; the D is unclear. Germline loops: CDR1 WNHNN, CDR2 SYGVQD (reference sequence). The CDR3 sequence is 13 residues long. The V end was cut by 7 bases, the J end by 1 base, with 5 bases between. CDR3 amino acids: CASMQSYNSPLHF. The DNA for the CDR3 is TGCGCCAGCATGCAGTCCTATAATTCACCCCTCCACTTT.

This clone was detected only once. The genes are TRBV12-3 or TRBV12-4 and TRBJ2-3; 9 bases line up with TRBD2. J lost 2 bases, V lost 9 bases, and 3 bases had no gene match. The CDR3 spans 13 residues. The CDR3 DNA is TGTGCCAGTAAGCGGGGGGCCACAGATACGCAGTATTTT. Translation: CASKRGATDTQYF.

The rearrangement uses TRBV28 and TRBJ1-4; 7 bases line up with TRBD1. Germline values: CDR1 MDHEN, CDR2 SYDVKM. CDR3 length equals 15 residues. J lost 3 bases, V lost 6 bases, and 7 bases had no gene match. The CDR3 sequence: CASSPTGAANEKLFF. The DNA for the CDR3 is TGTGCCAGCAGCCCAACAGGGGCGGCTAATGAAAAACTGTTTTTT.

V is TRBV4-2 and J is TRBJ2-2, with D hard to call. The CDR3 has 14 amino acids. The germline CDR1 and CDR2 sequences are LGHNA and YNFKEQ. With 1 base removed from V and 12 bases from J, the gap between germline ends came to 15 bases. The CDR3 DNA is TGTGCCAGCAGCCAAGTAGGAGTCGGCCCCCAGCTGTTTTTT. This sequence encodes CASSQVGVGPQLFF.

A remark on this clone: Other DNA sequences in this specimen translate into the identical CDR3. The chain joins TRBV28 to TRBJ2-7; D gene unclear. Trimming shortened V by 4 bases and J by 3 bases, and 4 bases separated the two germline ends. The CDR3 is 11 residues long. Germline V gene lookup returns CDR1 MDHEN and CDR2 SYDVKM. The CDR3 DNA follows: TGTGCCAGCAGTTCGGGCTACGAGCAGTACTTC. This gives the protein CASSSGYEQYF. Full variable domain (missing parts from reference TRBV28 and TRBJ2-7): DVKVTQSSRYLVKRTGEKVFLECVQDMDHENMFWYRQDPGLGLRLIYFSYDVKMKEKGDIPEGYSVSREKKERFSLILESASTNQTSMYLCASSSGYEQYFGPGTRLTVT.

The chain carries TRBV18 and TRBJ1-5; 8 bases match TRBD1. Germline V gene data show CDR1 as KGHSH and CDR2 as LQKENI. Trimming removed 6 bases from V and 4 bases from J; junction bases left unmatched: 8. The CDR3 is 15 residues long. CDR3 nucleotide sequence: TGTGCCAGCTCCCTGGACAGGGTAGGAAATCAGCCCCAGCATTTT. Residues: CASSLDRVGNQPQHF.

This chain joins TRBV5-6 and TRBJ1-6; D possibly corresponds to TRBD1 (5 bases). The V gene's germline CDR1 is SGHDT and CDR2 YYEEEE. The CDR3 length is 19 residues. V lost 2 bases to trimming and J lost 0 bases, with 18 bases between them. CDR3 sequence: CASSLRFGHGRSYNSPLHF. The DNA of the CDR3 is TGTGCCAGCAGCTTAAGATTCGGACACGGACGCTCCTATAATTCACCCCTCCACTTT.

This sequence joins TRBV3-1 (or the pseudogene TRBV3-2) and TRBJ1-6; D unclear. The V gene's germline CDR1 is LGHDT and CDR2 YNNKEL (reference sequence). The V end was cut by 5 bases, the J end by 10 bases, with 21 bases between. The CDR3 is 16 residues long. CDR3: CASSSVSQLALSPLHF. CDR3 nucleotide sequence: TGTGCCAGCAGCTCAGTGAGCCAGCTAGCATTGTCACCCCTCCACTTT.

The rearrangement joins TRBV5-5 to TRBJ2-7, with D tentatively TRBD2 (6 bases). The germline V gene has CDR1 SGHKS and CDR2 YYEKEE (reference sequence). This CDR3 spans 15 amino acids. The V end was cut by 0 bases, the J end by 2 bases, with 12 bases between. This CDR3 reads CASSLATGGAYEQYF. The CDR3 DNA follows: TGTGCCAGCAGCTTGGCAACCGGGGGAGCCTACGAGCAGTACTTC.

The DNA of the CDR3 is TGTGCCAGCAGTGAACTGCGGAGCACAGATACGCAGTATTTT. Translation: CASSELRSTDTQYF. V usage is TRBV2 and J usage is TRBJ2-3; D remains unclear. From germline, CDR1 is SNHLY and CDR2 FYNNEI. The CDR3 contains 14 residues. V was clipped by 2 bases and J by 0 bases, with 6 bases between them.

The chain has TRBV29-1 and TRBJ2-7; a possible D gene is TRBD1 (6 bases). Germline CDR1 is SQVTM and CDR2 is ANQGSEA. CDR3 length: 15 amino acids. V dropped 2 bases and J dropped 2 bases, with 16 bases sitting between them. This CDR3 is CSVESLAGAPYEQYF. The CDR3 DNA sequence: TGCAGCGTTGAATCCTTGGCAGGGGCCCCCTACGAGCAGTACTTC.

This chain connects TRBV2 to TRBJ2-5; D gene ambiguous. Germline-derived CDR1 and CDR2 are SNHLY and FYNNEI. The CDR3 is 11 amino acids. Deletions cut 8 bases from V and 1 base from J, with 5 bases between. The CDR3 nucleotides read TGTGCCAGCCGCAGCCAAGAGACCCAGTACTTC. It encodes CASRSQETQYF.

V gene TRBV20-1 combines with J gene TRBJ1-3, with a weak D call TRBD1 (6 bases). The CDR3 spans 15 residues. V shed 3 bases and J shed 0 bases, with 12 bases lying between them. Germline lookup yields CDR1 DFQATT and CDR2 SNEGSKA (reference sequence). The CDR3 region has the DNA TGCAGTGCTAGTTATGCAGGGGACTCTGGAAACACCATATATTTT. This gives the protein CSASYAGDSGNTIYF.

This CDR3 reads CASSESSGRYGYTF. CDR3 coding DNA: TGTGCCAGCAGTGAATCTAGCGGCCGCTATGGCTACACCTTC. The rearrangement joins TRBV2 to TRBJ1-2; no definite D call. The V gene's germline CDR1 is SNHLY and CDR2 FYNNEI. Deletions cut 2 bases from V and 4 bases from J, with 11 bases between. This CDR3 is built from 14 residues.

The V gene is TRBV2, the J gene TRBJ2-1; perhaps TRBD1 as D (5 bases). The CDR3 loop spans 14 amino acids. V lost 7 bases, J lost 1 base, and 11 bases lay in between. The germline V gene has CDR1 SNHLY and CDR2 FYNNEI. CDR3 DNA: TGTGCCAGCAAGGCAGGGTCATCCTACAATGAGCAGTTCTTC. Translated, it gives CASKAGSSYNEQFF.

J is TRBJ1-1 and V is TRBV10-1, with D hard to call. CDR1 is WNHNN and CDR2 is SYGVQD in the germline V gene (reference sequence). The CDR3 covers 14 residues. Deletions cut 2 bases from V and 1 base from J, with 8 bases between. The CDR3 nucleotides are TGCGCCAGCAGTGAGAGGTCGGGGAACACTGAAGCTTTCTTT. Its translation is CASSERSGNTEAFF.

The chain is built from TRBV24-1 and TRBJ1-1, with a possible D match to TRBD1 (5 bases). CDR1 and CDR2 from the germline V gene are KGHDR and SFDVKD. Trimming left V 4 bases short and J 10 bases short, with 15 bases between. The CDR3 spans 13 residues. The CDR3 spells CATSETFGGGAFF. Here the CDR3 DNA reads TGTGCCACCAGTGAGACCTTCGGGGGTGGAGCTTTCTTT.

The chain employs TRBV2 and TRBJ1-5; 8 nucleotides line up with TRBD1. CDR1 and CDR2 from the germline V gene are SNHLY and FYNNEI. J lost 7 bases, V lost 6 bases, and 8 bases had no gene match. There are 14 residues in the CDR3. The CDR3 DNA follows: TGTGCCAGCAGCCAGGACAGGGAAGACCAGCCCCAGCATTTT. As protein: CASSQDREDQPQHF.

The rearrangement joins TRBV6-1 to TRBJ1-2; 8 nucleotides match TRBD1. Germline assignment: CDR1 MNHNS and CDR2 SASEGT. The CDR3 is 16 residues long. V shed 2 bases and J 0 bases; nucleotides not matched to a gene: 5. The CDR3 is CASSESDRATNYGYTF. The CDR3 nucleotides read TGTGCCAGCAGTGAATCGGACAGGGCGACTAACTATGGCTACACCTTC.

The rearrangement links TRBV28 to TRBJ1-6, with a possible D match to TRBD1 (5 bases). From germline, CDR1 is MDHEN and CDR2 SYDVKM. Trimming removed 8 bases at V and 7 bases at J, with 12 bases between. CDR3 length: 13 residues. This chain's CDR3 is CASGGFRNSPLHF. The CDR3 DNA follows: TGTGCCAGCGGGGGGTTTCGCAATTCACCCCTCCACTTT.

The count of this clone is one. The sample contains more than one DNA sequence encoding this CDR3. The CDR3 reads CASSQDLNSPLHF. In DNA, the CDR3 is TGTGCCAGCAGCCAAGACTTAAATTCACCCCTCCACTTT. V usage is TRBV3-1 (or the pseudogene TRBV3-2) and J usage is TRBJ1-6, with D unclear. Trimming shortened V by 0 bases and J by 7 bases, and 4 bases separated the two germline ends. This CDR3 has 13 residues. In germline, CDR1 is LGHDT, CDR2 YNNKEL (reference sequence).